These 8 T cell receptor beta chains share one sample of origin, sequenced in a study of follicular helper T cells after annual influenza vaccination. Generated by immunoSEQ multiplex PCR, the TCRdb table keeps only in-frame clones and is missing some. The profile shows around 10,000 clones, roughly 80% of them singletons. This sample's time point: 2014-2015 season, 7 days after vaccination. The sample was CXCR5+ CD38- circulating T follicular helper cells from blood, taken 7 days after influenza vaccination. The subset was: circulating Tfh, non-naive CD4+CXCR5+PD-1+ (ICOS+CD38+ or ICOS-CD38-). These receptors all come from an adult who received the influenza vaccine.

The V and J genes are TRBV28 and TRBJ1-5; D is ambiguous. Germline CDR1 reads MDHEN; CDR2 reads SYDVKM. V was cut by 2 bases and J by 6 bases, with 11 bases left in between. The CDR3 has 14 amino acids. CDR3 in amino acids: CASSLVGKSQPQHF. Written as DNA, the CDR3 is TGTGCCAGCAGTTTAGTGGGGAAGAGTCAGCCCCAGCATTTT. The whole variable domain, filled in from reference TRBV28 and TRBJ1-5, reads DVKVTQSSRYLVKRTGEKVFLECVQDMDHENMFWYRQDPGLGLRLIYFSYDVKMKEKGDIPEGYSVSREKKERFSLILESASTNQTSMYLCASSLVGKSQPQHFGDGTRLSIL.

V is TRBV28 and J is TRBJ1-2; D is unresolved. V shed 2 bases and J shed 8 bases, with 15 bases lying between them. The germline CDR1 and CDR2 sequences are MDHEN and SYDVKM. The CDR3 has 14 amino acids. CDR3 region: CASSLGNALGGYTF. The CDR3 nucleotides are TGTGCCAGCAGTTTAGGAAACGCTCTGGGGGGCTACACCTTC.

V usage is TRBV6-1 and J usage is TRBJ2-4; D might be TRBD2 (6 bases). Trimming cost V 1 base and J 1 base, with 20 bases left between them. The CDR3 runs 19 residues. Germline assignment: CDR1 MNHNS and CDR2 SASEGT. The CDR3 coding sequence is TGTGCCAGCAGTGAAGTTCGAGTGGCCGAGCGGGTGGCCAAAAACATTCAGTACTTC. This translates into CASSEVRVAERVAKNIQYF.

This clone was seen just once. In nucleotides, the CDR3 is TGTGCCAGCAGTGTCCAGGGAGCCAAAAACATTCAGTACTTC. Translating gives CASSVQGAKNIQYF. V is TRBV2 and J is TRBJ2-4; D perhaps matches TRBD1 (5 bases). Germline CDR1 reads SNHLY; CDR2 reads FYNNEI. The CDR3 runs to 14 residues. Between the trimmed V and J ends, which lost 4 bases and 0 bases, there was a span of 7 bases.

CDR3 sequence: CASSLSGLPEKLFF. The CDR3 nucleotides are TGTGCCAGCTCACTTTCGGGACTCCCGGAAAAACTGTTTTTT. This rearrangement joins TRBV18 to TRBJ1-4; D perhaps matches TRBD1 (5 bases). The CDR3 loop spans 14 amino acids. The V gene's germline CDR1 is KGHSH and CDR2 LQKENI. Between the trimmed V and J ends, which lost 4 bases and 8 bases, there was a span of 14 bases.

The chain has TRBV5-6 and TRBJ2-7; TRBD1 agrees at 8 bases. Germline trimming cut 4 bases from V and 2 bases from J; bases unmatched to any gene: 8. From germline, CDR1 is SGHDT and CDR2 YYEEEE. The CDR3 totals 15 residues. The CDR3: CASSESGTGPYEQYF. The CDR3 coding sequence is TGTGCCAGCAGCGAGTCCGGGACAGGTCCCTACGAGCAGTACTTC.

The V and J genes are TRBV5-1 and TRBJ2-2, with a possible D match to TRBD1 (6 bases). This CDR3 comprises 15 residues. V lost 6 bases, J lost 3 bases, and 15 bases lay in between. Looked up from germline, CDR1 is SGHRS and CDR2 is YFSETQ. In DNA, the CDR3 is TGCGCCAGCAACCCGTACAGGGATTACACCGGGGAGCTGTTTTTT. This encodes CASNPYRDYTGELFF.

J is TRBJ2-7 and V is TRBV28; 11 nucleotides agree with TRBD1. Germline-derived CDR1 and CDR2 are MDHEN and SYDVKM. J was trimmed by 6 bases and V by 6 bases; bases with no gene match: 10. The CDR3 covers 15 residues. The CDR3 nucleotides read TGTGCCAGCAGCTCCTGGGACAGGGGGGCGAGCGAGCAGTACTTC. Translation gives CASSSWDRGASEQYF.